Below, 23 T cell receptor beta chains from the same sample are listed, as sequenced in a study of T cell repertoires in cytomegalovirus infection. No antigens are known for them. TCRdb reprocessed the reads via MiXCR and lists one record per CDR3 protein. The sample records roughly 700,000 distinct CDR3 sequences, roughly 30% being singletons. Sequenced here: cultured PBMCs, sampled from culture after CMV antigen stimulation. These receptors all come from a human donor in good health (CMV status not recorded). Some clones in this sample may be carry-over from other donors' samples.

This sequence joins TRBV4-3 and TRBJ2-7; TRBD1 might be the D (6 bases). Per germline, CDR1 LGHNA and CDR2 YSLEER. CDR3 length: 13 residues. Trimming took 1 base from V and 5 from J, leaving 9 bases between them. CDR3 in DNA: TGCGCCAGCAGCCAAGGAGCAGGGGACGAGCAGTACTTC. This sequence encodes CASSQGAGDEQYF.

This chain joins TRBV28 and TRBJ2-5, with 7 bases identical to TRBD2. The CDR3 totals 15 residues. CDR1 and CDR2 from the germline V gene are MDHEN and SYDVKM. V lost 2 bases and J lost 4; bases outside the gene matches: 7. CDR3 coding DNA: TGTGCCAGCAGTTTAAGGGGTGCGGGAGCAGAGACCCAGTACTTC. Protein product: CASSLRGAGAETQYF.

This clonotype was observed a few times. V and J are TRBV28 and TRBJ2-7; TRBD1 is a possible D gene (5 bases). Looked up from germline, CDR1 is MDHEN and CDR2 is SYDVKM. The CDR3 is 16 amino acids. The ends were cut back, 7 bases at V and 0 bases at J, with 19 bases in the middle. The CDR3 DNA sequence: TGTGCCAGCACCCACAAGGGGTTCCGAAGCTCCTACGAGCAGTACTTC. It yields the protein CASTHKGFRSSYEQYF.

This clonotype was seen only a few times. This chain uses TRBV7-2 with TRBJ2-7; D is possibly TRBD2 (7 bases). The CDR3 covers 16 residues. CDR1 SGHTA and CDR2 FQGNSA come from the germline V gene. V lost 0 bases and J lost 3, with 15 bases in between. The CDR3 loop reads CASSLALTGGYYEQYF. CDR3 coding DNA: TGTGCCAGCAGCTTAGCGCTTACGGGGGGCTACTACGAGCAGTACTTC.

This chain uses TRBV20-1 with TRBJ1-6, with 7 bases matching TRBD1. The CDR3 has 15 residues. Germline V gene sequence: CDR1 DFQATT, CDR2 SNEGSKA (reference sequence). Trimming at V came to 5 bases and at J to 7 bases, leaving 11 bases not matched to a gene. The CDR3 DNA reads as TGCAGTGCTGTGAGACAGGGCACTGGGAATTCACCCCTCCACTTT. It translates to CSAVRQGTGNSPLHF.

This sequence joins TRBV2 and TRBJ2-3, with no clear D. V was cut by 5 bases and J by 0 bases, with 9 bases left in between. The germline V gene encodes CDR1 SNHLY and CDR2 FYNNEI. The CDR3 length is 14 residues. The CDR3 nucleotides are TGTGCCAGCAGTTCAGGACCAAGCACAGATACGCAGTATTTT. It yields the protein CASSSGPSTDTQYF.

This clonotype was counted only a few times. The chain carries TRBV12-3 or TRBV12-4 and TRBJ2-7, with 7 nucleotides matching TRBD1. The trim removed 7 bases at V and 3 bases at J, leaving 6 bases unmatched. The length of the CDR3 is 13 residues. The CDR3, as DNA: TGTGCCAGCACCAGAGACAGGGTCTACGAGCAGTACTTC. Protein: CASTRDRVYEQYF.

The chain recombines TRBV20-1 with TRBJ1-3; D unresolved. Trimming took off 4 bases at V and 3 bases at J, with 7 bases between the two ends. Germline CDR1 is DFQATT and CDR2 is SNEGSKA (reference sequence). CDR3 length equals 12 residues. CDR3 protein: CSATSSGNTIYF. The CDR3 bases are TGCAGTGCTACCAGTAGTGGAAACACCATATATTTT.

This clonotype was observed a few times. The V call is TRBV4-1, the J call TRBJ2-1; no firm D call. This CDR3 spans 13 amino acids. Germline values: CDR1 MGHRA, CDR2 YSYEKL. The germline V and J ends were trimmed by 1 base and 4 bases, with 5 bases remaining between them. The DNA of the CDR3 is TGCGCCAGCAGCCAAGTCAATTACAATGAGCAGTTCTTC. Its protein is CASSQVNYNEQFF.

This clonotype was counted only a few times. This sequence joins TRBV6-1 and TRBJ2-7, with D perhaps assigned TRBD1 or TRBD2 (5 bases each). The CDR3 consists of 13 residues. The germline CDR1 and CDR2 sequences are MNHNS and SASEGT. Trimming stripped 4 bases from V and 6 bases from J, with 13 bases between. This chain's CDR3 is CASSVPAGTEQYF. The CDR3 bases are TGTGCCAGCAGTGTCCCGGCAGGGACCGAGCAGTACTTC.

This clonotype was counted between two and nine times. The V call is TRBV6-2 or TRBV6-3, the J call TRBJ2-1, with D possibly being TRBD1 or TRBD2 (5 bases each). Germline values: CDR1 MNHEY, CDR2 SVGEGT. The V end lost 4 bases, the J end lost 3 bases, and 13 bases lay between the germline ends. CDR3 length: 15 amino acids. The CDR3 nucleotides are TGTGCCAGCAGTTTGGGGCCCGGGGACTACAATGAGCAGTTCTTC. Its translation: CASSLGPGDYNEQFF.

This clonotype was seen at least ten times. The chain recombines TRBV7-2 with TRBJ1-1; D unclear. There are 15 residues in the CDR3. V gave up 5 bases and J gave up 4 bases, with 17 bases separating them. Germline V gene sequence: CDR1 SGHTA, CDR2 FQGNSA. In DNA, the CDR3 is TGTGCCAGCAGCAAGTCGCTGGTTTGGGTCACTGAAGCTTTCTTT. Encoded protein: CASSKSLVWVTEAFF.

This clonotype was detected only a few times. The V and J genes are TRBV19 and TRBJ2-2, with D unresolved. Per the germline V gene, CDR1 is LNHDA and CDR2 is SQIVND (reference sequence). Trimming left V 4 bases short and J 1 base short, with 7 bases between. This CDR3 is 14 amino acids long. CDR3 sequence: CASSTQVNTGELFF. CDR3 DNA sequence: TGTGCCAGTAGTACCCAGGTGAACACCGGGGAGCTGTTTTTT. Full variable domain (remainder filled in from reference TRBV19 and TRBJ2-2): DGGITQSPKYLFRKEGQNVTLSCEQNLNHDAMYWYRQDPGQGLRLIYYSQIVNDFQKGDIAEGYSVSREKKESFPLTVTSAQKNPTAFYLCASSTQVNTGELFFGEGSRLTVL.

The CDR3 is CASSLATAGATDTQYF. The CDR3 DNA reads as TGTGCCAGCAGCTTAGCGACGGCGGGGGCCACAGATACGCAGTATTTT. This chain uses TRBV7-8 with TRBJ2-3; TRBD2 might be the D (7 bases). The CDR3 totals 16 residues. V lost 0 bases and J 2 bases, leaving 12 bases between the germline ends. Germline assignment: CDR1 SGHVS and CDR2 FQNEAQ. Supplemented by reference TRBV7-8 and TRBJ2-3, the full variable domain reads GAGVSQSPRYKVAKRGQDVALRCDPISGHVSLFWYQQALGQGPEFLTYFQNEAQLDKSGLPSDRFFAERPEGSVSTLKIQRTQQEDSAVYLCASSLATAGATDTQYFGPGTRLTVL.

This CDR3 is CASSVTTDYIQYF. The DNA of the CDR3 is TGTGCCAGCAGTGTAACCACGGACTACATTCAGTACTTC. This chain connects TRBV2 to TRBJ2-4; D may be TRBD2 (5 bases). V was clipped by 4 bases and J by 8 bases, with 12 bases between them. Germline loops: CDR1 SNHLY, CDR2 FYNNEI. The CDR3 is 13 amino acids.

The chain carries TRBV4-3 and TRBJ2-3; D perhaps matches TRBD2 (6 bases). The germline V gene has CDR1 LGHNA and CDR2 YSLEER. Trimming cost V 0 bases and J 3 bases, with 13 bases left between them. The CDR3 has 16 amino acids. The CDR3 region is CASSQESGYDTDTQYF. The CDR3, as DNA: TGCGCCAGCAGCCAAGAAAGCGGGTACGATACAGATACGCAGTATTTT.

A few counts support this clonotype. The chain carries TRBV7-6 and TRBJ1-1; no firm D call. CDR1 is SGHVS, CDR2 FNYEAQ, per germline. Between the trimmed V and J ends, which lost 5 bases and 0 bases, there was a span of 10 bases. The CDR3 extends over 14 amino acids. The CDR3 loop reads CASSPYSMNTEAFF. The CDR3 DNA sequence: TGTGCCAGCAGCCCGTACAGCATGAACACTGAAGCTTTCTTT.

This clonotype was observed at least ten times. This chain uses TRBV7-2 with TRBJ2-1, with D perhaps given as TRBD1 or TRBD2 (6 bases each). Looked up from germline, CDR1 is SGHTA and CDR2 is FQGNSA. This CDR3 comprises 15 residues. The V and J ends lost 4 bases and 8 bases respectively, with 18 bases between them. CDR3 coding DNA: TGTGCCAGCAGCTCCGGCCGGGGGCGGACGGATGAGCAGTTCTTC. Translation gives CASSSGRGRTDEQFF.

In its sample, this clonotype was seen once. CDR3 coding DNA: TGCAGTGCTAAAGTAGGAGCCGGGGGACGCACAGATACGCAGTATTTT. Translating gives CSAKVGAGGRTDTQYF. The chain carries TRBV20-1 and TRBJ2-3, with a weak D call TRBD2 (6 bases). CDR3 length: 16 residues. CDR1 and CDR2 (germline): DFQATT, SNEGSKA (reference sequence). Trimming left V 4 bases short and J 1 base short, with 18 bases between.

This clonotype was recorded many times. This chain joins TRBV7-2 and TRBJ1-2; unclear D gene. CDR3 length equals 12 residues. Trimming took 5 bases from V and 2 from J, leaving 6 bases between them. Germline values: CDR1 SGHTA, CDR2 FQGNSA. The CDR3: CASSLMNYGYTF. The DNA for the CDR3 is TGTGCCAGCAGCCTTATGAACTATGGCTACACCTTC.

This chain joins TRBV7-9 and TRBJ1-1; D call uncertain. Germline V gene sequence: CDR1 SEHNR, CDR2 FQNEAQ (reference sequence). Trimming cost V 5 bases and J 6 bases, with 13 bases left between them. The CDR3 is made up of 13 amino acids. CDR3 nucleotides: TGTGCCAGCAGCCTGACCCTTCGGGCTGAAGCTTTCTTT. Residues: CASSLTLRAEAFF. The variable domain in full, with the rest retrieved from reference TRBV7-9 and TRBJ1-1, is DTGVSQNPRHKITKRGQNVTFRCDPISEHNRLYWYRQTLGQGPEFLTYFQNEAQLEKSRLLSDRFSAERPKGSFSTLEIQRTEQGDSAMYLCASSLTLRAEAFFGQGTRLTVV.

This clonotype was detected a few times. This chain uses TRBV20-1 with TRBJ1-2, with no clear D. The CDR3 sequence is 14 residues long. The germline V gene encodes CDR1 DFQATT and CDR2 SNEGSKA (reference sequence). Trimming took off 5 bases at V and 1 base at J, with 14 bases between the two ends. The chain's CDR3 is CSASRLLSNYGYTF. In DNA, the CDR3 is TGCAGTGCTTCAAGACTTCTGAGTAACTATGGCTACACCTTC.

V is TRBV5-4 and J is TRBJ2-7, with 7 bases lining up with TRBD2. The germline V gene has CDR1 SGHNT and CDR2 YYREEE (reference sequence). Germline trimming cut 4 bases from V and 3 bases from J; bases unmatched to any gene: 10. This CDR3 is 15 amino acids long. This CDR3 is CASSMRLAADYEQYF. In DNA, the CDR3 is TGTGCCAGCAGCATGAGGCTAGCGGCCGACTACGAGCAGTACTTC.